This T cell receptor (beta chain) was identified in a study of T cells in Graves' hyperthyroidism and ophthalmopathy. Across the whole study: Staff took peripheral blood when the initial diagnosis was made, before any treatment began.

The investigators amplified TCR beta CDR3 regions from RNA transcripts. During a first-round RT-PCR of the TCR CDR3, the HTBI primer set was used. MiXCR, run by TCRdb on the multiplex PCR reads, gives a single entry per CDR3 protein. The table has hundreds of thousands of distinct CDR3 sequences, just under 20% seen once; the top ten hold roughly 44%. The length of the CDR3 is 15 residues. Germline CDR1 reads LNHDA; CDR2 reads SQIVND (reference sequence). The V and J ends lost 6 bases and 7 bases respectively, with 20 bases between them. The source of this sequence is a man aged 40-49 years with Graves' ophthalmopathy. This chain joins TRBV19 and TRBJ2-3, with D unclear. The sequencing sample was made of blood. Here the CDR3 reads CASSKEGVRVYTQYF. The CDR3 DNA reads TGTGCCAGTAGCAAGGAAGGCGTGAGAGTTTATACGCAGTATTTT.